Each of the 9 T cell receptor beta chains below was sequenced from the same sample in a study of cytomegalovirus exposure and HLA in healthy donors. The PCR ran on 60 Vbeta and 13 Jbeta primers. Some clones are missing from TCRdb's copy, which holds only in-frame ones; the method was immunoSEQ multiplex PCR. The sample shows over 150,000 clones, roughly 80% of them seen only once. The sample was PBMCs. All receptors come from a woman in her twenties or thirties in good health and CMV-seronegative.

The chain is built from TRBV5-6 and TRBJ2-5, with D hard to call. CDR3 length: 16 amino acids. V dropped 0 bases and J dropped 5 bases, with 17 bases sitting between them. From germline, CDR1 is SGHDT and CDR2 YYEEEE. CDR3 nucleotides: TGTGCCAGCAGCTTGGGGTCGGGTTCAAGCCATGAGACCCAGTACTTC. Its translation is CASSLGSGSSHETQYF.

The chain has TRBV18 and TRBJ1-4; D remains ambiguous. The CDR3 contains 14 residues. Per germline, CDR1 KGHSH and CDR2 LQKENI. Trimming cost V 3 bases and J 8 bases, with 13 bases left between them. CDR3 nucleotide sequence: TGTGCCAGCTCACCGACTCGGGTGGAGGAAAAACTGTTTTTT. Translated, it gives CASSPTRVEEKLFF.

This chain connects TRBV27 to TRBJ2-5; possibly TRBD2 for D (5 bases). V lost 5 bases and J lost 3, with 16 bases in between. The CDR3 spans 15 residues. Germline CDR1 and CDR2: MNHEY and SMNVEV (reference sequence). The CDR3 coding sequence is TGTGCCAGCAGTCCGGGGATACGACCCGAAGAGACCCAGTACTTC. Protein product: CASSPGIRPEETQYF.

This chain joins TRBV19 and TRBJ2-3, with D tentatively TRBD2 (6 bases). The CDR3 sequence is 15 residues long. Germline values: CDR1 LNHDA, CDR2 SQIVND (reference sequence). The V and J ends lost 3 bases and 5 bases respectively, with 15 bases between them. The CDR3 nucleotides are TGTGCCAGTAGTATCTCAGGCGGGGTTGGAGATACGCAGTATTTT. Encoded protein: CASSISGGVGDTQYF.

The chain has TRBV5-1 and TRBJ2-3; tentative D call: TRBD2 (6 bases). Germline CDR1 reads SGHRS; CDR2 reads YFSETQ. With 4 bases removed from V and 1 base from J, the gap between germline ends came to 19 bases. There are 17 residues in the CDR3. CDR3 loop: CASSQPRHSGGTDTQYF. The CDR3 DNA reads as TGCGCCAGCAGCCAACCTCGACATAGCGGAGGCACAGATACGCAGTATTTT. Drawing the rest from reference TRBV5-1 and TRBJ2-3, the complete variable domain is KAGVTQTPRYLIKTRGQQVTLSCSPISGHRSVSWYQQTPGQGLQFLFEYFSETQRNKGNFPGRFSGRQFSNSRSEMNVSTLELGDSALYLCASSQPRHSGGTDTQYFGPGTRLTVL.

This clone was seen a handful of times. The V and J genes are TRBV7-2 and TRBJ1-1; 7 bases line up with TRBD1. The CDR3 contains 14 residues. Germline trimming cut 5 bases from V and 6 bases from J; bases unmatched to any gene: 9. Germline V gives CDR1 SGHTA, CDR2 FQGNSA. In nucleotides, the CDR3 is TGTGCCAGCAGCATTCGACAGGGAGAAGCTGAAGCTTTCTTT. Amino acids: CASSIRQGEAEAFF.

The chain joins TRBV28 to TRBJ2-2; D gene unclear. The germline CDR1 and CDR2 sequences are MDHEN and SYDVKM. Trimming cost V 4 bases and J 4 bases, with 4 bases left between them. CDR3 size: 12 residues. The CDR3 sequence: CASSYGTGELFF. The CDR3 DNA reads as TGTGCCAGCAGTTACGGCACCGGGGAGCTGTTTTTT.

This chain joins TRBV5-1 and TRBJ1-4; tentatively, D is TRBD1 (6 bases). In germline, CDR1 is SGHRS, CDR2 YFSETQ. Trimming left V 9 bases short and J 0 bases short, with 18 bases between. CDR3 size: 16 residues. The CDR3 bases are TGCGCCACCTCCATAGGGGACACTTCAACTAATGAAAAACTGTTTTTT. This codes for CATSIGDTSTNEKLFF.

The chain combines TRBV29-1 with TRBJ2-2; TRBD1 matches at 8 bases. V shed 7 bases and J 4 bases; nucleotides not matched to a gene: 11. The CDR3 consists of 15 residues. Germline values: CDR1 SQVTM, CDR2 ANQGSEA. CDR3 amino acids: CSDPPGGDSTGELFF. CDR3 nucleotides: TGCAGCGACCCCCCAGGGGGCGATAGCACCGGGGAGCTGTTTTTT.